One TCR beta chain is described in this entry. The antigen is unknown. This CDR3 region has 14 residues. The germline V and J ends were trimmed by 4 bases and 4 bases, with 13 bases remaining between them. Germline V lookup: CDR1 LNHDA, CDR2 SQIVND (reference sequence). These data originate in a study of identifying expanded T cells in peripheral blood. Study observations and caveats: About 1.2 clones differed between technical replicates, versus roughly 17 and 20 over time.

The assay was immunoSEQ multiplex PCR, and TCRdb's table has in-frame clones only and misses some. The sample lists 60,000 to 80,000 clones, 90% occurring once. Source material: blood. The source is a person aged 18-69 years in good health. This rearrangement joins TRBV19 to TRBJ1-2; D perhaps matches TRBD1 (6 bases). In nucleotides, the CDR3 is TGTGCCAGTAGTACTGGACAGCCGTTCTATGGCTACACCTTC. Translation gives CASSTGQPFYGYTF.